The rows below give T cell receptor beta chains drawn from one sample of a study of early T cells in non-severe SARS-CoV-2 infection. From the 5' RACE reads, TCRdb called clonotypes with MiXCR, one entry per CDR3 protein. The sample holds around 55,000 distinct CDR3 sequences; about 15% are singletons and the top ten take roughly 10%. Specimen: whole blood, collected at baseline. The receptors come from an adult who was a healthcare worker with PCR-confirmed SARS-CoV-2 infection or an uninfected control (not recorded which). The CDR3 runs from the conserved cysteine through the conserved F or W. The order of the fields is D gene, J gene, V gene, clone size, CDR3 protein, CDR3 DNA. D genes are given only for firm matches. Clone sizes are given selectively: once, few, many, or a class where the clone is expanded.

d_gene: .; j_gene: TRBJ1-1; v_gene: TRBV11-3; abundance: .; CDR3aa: CASSLAGGDTEAFF; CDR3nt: TGTGCCAGCAGCTTAGCGGGAGGGGACACTGAAGCTTTCTTT
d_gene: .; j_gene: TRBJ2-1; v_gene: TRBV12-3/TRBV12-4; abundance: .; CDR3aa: CATSSRNNEQFF; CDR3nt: TGTGCCACCTCCAGCAGGAACAATGAGCAGTTCTTC
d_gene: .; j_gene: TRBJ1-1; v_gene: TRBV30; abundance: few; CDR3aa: CAWSVQVEAFF; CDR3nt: TGTGCCTGGAGTGTACAGGTTGAGGCTTTCTTT
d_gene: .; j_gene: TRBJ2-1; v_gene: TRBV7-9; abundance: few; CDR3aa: CASSPSETTYNEQFF; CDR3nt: TGTGCCAGCAGCCCTTCAGAGACCACCTACAATGAGCAGTTCTTC
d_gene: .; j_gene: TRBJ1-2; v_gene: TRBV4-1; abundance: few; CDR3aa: CASSQDNDYGYTF; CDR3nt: TGCGCCAGCAGCCAAGACAACGACTATGGCTACACCTTC
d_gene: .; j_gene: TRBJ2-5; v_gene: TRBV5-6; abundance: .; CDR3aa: CASSLVAGWGTETQYF; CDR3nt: TGTGCCAGCAGCTTGGTGGCGGGATGGGGCACAGAGACCCAGTACTTC
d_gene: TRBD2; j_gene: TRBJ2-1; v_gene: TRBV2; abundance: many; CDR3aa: CASGLETSKDNEQFF; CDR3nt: TGTGCCAGCGGACTAGAGACTAGCAAGGACAATGAGCAGTTCTTC
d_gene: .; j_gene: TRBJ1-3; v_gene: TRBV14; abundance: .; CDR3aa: CASSQGHAVSSGNTIYF; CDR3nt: TGTGCCAGCAGCCAAGGTCATGCCGTCAGCTCTGGAAACACCATATATTTT
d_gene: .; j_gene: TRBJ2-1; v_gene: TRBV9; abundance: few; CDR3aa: CASSTRGNEQFF; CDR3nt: TGTGCCAGCAGCACCAGGGGAAATGAGCAGTTCTTC
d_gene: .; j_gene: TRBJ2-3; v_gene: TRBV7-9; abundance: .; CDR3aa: CASSLARGRQYF; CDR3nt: TGTGCCAGCAGCTTAGCGCGGGGTAGGCAGTATTTT
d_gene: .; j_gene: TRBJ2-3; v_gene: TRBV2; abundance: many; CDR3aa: CASSFATGFPDTQYF; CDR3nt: TGTGCCAGCAGCTTCGCCACGGGGTTTCCAGATACGCAGTATTTT
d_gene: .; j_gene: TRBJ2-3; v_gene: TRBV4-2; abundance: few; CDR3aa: CASSHRADTQYF; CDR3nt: TGTGCCAGCAGCCATCGGGCAGATACGCAGTATTTT
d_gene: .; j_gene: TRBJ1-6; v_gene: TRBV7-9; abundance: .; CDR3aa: CASSLDSNSPLHF; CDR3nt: TGTGCCAGCAGCTTAGACAGTAATTCACCCCTCCACTTT
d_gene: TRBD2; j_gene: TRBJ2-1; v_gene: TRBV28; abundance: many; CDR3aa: CASRRGINNEQFF; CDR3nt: TGTGCCAGCAGGCGGGGGATAAACAATGAGCAGTTCTTC
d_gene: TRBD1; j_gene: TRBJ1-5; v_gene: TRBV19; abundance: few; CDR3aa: CASSIGTGAQPQHF; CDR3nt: TGTGCCAGTAGTATTGGAACAGGGGCACAGCCCCAGCATTTT
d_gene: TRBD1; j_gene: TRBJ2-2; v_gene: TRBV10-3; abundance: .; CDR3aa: CAISGRGRDTGELFF; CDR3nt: TGTGCCATCAGTGGCAGGGGGCGCGACACCGGGGAGCTGTTTTTT
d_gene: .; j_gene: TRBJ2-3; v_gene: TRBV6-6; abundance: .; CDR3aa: CASSYSSTVQPTDTQYF; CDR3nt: TGTGCCAGCAGTTACTCATCGACAGTCCAACCCACAGATACGCAGTATTTT
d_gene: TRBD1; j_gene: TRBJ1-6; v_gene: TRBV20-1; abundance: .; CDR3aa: CSAIPRGLYNSPLHF; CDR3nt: TGCAGTGCTATCCCGAGGGGGCTCTATAATTCACCCCTCCACTTT
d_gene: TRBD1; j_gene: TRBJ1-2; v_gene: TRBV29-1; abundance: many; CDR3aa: CSVETGTGAWYGYTF; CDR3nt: TGCAGCGTTGAAACCGGGACAGGGGCGTGGTATGGCTACACCTTC
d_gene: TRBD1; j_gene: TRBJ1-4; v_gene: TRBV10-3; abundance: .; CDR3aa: CAISDSGTGKEKLFF; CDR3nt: TGTGCCATCAGTGATTCCGGGACAGGGAAGGAAAAACTGTTTTTT
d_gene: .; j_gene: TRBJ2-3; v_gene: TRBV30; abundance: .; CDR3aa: CAWSKGSLVTDTQYF; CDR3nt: TGTGCCTGGAGTAAGGGCTCTCTAGTCACAGATACGCAGTATTTT
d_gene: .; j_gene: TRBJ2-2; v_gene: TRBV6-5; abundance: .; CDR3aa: CASSYLGTTRTGVLFF; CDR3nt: TGTGCCAGCAGTTACTTAGGGACGACGCGCACCGGGGTGCTGTTTTTT
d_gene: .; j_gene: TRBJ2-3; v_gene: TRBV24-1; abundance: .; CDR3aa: CATSGGPTGDTQYF; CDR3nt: TGTGCCACCAGTGGAGGACCCACGGGAGATACGCAGTATTTT
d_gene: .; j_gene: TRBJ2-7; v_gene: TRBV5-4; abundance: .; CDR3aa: CASQQKGSSYEQYF; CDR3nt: TGTGCCAGCCAACAAAAGGGGTCGTCCTACGAGCAGTACTTC
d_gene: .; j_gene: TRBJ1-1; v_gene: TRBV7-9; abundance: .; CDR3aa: CASSLQQNTEAFF; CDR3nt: TGTGCCAGCAGCTTACAACAGAACACTGAAGCTTTCTTT
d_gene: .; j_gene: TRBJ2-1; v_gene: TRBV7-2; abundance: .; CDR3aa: CASSRGRAGDLDGEQFF; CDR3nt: TGTGCCAGCAGTAGGGGTAGGGCAGGTGACTTGGATGGTGAGCAGTTCTTC
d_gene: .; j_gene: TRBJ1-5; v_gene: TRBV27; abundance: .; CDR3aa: CAGIQGYSNQPQHF; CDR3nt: TGTGCCGGCATTCAGGGGTATAGCAATCAGCCCCAGCATTTT
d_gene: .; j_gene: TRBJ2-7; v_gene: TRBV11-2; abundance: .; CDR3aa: CASLLPGSSYEQYF; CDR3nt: TGTGCCAGCCTCTTGCCGGGTAGCTCCTACGAGCAGTACTTC
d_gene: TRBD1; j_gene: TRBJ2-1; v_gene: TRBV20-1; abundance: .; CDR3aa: CSAIETGTGPNEQFF; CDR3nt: TGCAGTGCTATCGAAACCGGGACAGGCCCTAATGAGCAGTTCTTC
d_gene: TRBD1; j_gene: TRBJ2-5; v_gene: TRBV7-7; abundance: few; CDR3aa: CASSPGQGASETQYF; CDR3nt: TGTGCCAGCAGCCCCGGACAGGGGGCGTCGGAGACCCAGTACTTC
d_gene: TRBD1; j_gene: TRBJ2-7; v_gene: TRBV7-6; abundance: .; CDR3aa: CASSERTGGYEQYF; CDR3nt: TGTGCCAGCAGCGAAAGGACAGGGGGCTACGAGCAGTACTTC
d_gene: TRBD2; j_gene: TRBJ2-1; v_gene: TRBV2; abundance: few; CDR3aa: CASSVTSGAGNEQFF; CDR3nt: TGTGCCAGCAGTGTGACTAGCGGGGCGGGGAATGAGCAGTTCTTC
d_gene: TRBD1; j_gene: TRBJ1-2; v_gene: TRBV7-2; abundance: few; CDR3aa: CASSGGQGATNYGYTF; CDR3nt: TGTGCCAGCAGCGGGGGACAGGGGGCAACTAACTATGGCTACACCTTC
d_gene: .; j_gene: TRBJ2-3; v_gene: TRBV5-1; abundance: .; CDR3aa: CASSLDSTSTDTQYF; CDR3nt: TGCGCCAGCAGCCTCGACAGCACTAGCACAGATACGCAGTATTTT
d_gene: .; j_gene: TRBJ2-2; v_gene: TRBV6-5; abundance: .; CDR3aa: CASRTGPSNTGELFF; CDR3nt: TGTGCCAGCAGAACAGGCCCTTCGAACACCGGGGAGCTGTTTTTT
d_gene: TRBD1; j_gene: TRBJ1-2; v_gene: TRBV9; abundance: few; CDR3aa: CASSVSGTGGNYGYTF; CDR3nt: TGTGCCAGCAGCGTGTCCGGGACAGGGGGCAACTATGGCTACACCTTC
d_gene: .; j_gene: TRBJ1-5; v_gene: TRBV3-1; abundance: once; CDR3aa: CASSSHPQGQPQHF; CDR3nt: TGTGCCAGCAGCTCCCACCCCCAGGGACAGCCCCAGCATTTT
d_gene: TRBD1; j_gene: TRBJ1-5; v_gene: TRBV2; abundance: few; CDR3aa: CASSETRGQGQPQHF; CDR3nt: TGTGCCAGCAGTGAAACCAGGGGGCAAGGTCAGCCCCAGCATTTT
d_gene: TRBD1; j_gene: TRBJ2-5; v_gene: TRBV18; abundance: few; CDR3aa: CASSPQGQRETQYF; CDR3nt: TGTGCCAGCTCACCCCAGGGACAGAGAGAGACCCAGTACTTC
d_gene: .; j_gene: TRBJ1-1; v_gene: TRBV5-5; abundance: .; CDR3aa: CASSLSRGNEAFF; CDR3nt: TGTGCCAGCAGCTTGTCCAGGGGAAATGAAGCTTTCTTT
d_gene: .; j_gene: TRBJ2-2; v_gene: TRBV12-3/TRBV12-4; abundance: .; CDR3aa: CASTPGLTGELFF; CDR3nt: TGTGCCAGCACTCCCGGCCTCACCGGGGAGCTGTTTTTT
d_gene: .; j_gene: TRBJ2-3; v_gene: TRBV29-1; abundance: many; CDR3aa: CSVEGERDTQYF; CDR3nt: TGCAGCGTTGAAGGGGAGCGAGATACGCAGTATTTT
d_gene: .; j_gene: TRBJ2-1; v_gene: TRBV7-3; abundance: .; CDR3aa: CASSLSYGHNEQFF; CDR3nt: TGTGCCAGCAGCCTTTCCTATGGACACAATGAGCAGTTCTTC
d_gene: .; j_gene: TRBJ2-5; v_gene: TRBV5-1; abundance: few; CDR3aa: CASSSGPTGTQYF; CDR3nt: TGCGCCAGCAGCTCGGGACCAACCGGGACCCAGTACTTC
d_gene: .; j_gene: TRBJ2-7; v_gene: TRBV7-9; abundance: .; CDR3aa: CSSTPDRAGDEQYF; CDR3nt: TGTTCCAGCACCCCGGACAGGGCGGGGGACGAGCAGTACTTC
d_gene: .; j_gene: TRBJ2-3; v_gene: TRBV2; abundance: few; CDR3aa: CASRLAEGAQYF; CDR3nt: TGTGCCAGCAGGCTGGCCGAAGGGGCGCAGTATTTT
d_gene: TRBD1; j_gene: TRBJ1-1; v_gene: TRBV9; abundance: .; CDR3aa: CASSGTGTNTEAFF; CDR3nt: TGTGCCAGCAGCGGGACAGGGACGAACACTGAAGCTTTCTTT
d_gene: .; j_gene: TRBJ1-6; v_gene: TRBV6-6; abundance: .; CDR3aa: CASSYPTGIPHF; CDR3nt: TGTGCCAGCAGTTACCCCACAGGGATTCCCCACTTT
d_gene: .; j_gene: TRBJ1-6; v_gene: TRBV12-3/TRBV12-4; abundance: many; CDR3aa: CASRRGESPLHF; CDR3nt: TGTGCCAGCAGGAGGGGGGAGTCACCCCTCCACTTT
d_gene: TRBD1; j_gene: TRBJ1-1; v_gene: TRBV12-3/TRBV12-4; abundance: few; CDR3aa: CASSTPGGGGNTEAFF; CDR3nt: TGTGCCAGCAGTACCCCAGGGGGCGGCGGGAACACTGAAGCTTTCTTT
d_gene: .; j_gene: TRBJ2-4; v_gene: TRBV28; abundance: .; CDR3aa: CASSPPQATKYIQYF; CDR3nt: TGTGCCAGCAGTCCTCCACAGGCCACGAAGTACATTCAGTACTTC